Listed here is a single T cell receptor (beta chain). No antigen is known for it. No per-base quality is available; no much larger clone lies one base away. The library was made by 5' RACE. TCRdb names Illumina HiSeq 2500 as the instrument used. The second PCR ran for roughly 7 to 12 cycles and used a J-beta primer mix along with a sample-barcoded 5' primer. A template-switch 5' adaptor carrying 12 random nucleotides introduced a unique molecular identifier onto each TCR beta cDNA molecule. Each sample yielded at least 3 million CDR3-containing paired-end reads. The Mint cDNA synthesis kit, primed by a TRBC-specific oligonucleotide, was used to synthesize first-strand cDNA from all RNA. Following uracil-DNA glycosylase treatment, all cDNA underwent a first 18-cycle PCR with the universal primers M1SS and BC2_uni_R. Processing in the source paper ran as follows. For normalization, 1 million high-quality reads, each with a distinct molecular identifier, were randomly selected from each sample. Reads with shared molecular identifiers were discarded instead of being binned into consensus sequences. CDR3 identification, clonotype clustering and error correction used MiTCR with a Q25 quality threshold and the strictest error-elimination algorithm. A nonparametric unseen species model with Euler transformation was used to estimate a lower bound on total TCR beta diversity. TCRdb reran the public reads through fastp at Q25 and MiXCR, keeping productive beta chains. Duplicate CDR3 protein sequences are folded into a single record with the most common DNA and genes. V and J calls and clone size were set by TCRdb, not the authors. The table for this sample lists fewer than 2,000,000 distinct CDR3 sequences; roughly 32% of them were counted only once. The leading ten clones occupy about 11% of the sample.

In the germline V gene, CDR1 corresponds to KGHDR and CDR2 to SFDVKD. V is pared back by 2 bases and J by 5 bases, with 8 bases lying between the germline termini. The CDR3 runs 13 residues from the cysteine to the phenylalanine. CDR3 DNA is the only sequence kept; it has 39 bases, read in frame from the first base. This specimen comes from a study of blood T cells in healthy people across ages (dated by TCRdb to between 2015 and 2016). Context from the whole study: In model experiments, template switching captured about one uniquely barcoded TCR beta cDNA molecule for every two T cells. To track age-related changes in TCR beta repertoire diversity, the study relied on deep sequencing normalized with unique cDNA molecular identifiers. Donors were grouped into four age groups: young (average roughly 17 years), middle-aged (around 39), aged (roughly 62) and long-lived (around 80). Donors of different ages were randomly distributed across sequencing lanes to avoid experimental bias. For two donors (one aged 18 to 30 and one aged 80 or older), the study analyzed two additional independent replicas of 1 million unique cDNA reads from the same blood draw. Study-wide findings and limitations: Because donor CMV infection status was unknown, age-related changes in expanded clonotypes were potentially confounded. Observed TCR beta diversity correlated strongly with the percentage of naive T cells measured by flow cytometry. As age increased, observed TCR beta diversity per million T cells dropped in a roughly linear way, and a significant reduction was already evident by age about 36. The long-lived group showed more naive CD4+ T cells, fewer expanded clones and increased TCR diversity than the aged group, suggesting age selection. Bulk unsorted PBMC profiling prevented conclusive comparison of naive and antigen-experienced compartments. Estimates of total diversity from one million sequenced T cells were regarded as lower bounds and underestimates.

The donors were roughly 39 Caucasian individuals from Russia, aged about 6 to 95 years, who were systemically healthy. Each donor gave ten milliliters of peripheral blood, drawn into EDTA-treated Vacutainer tubes. Ficoll-Paque density-gradient centrifugation was used to isolate PBMCs, with at least 6.5 million per sample. Trizol reagent was used to extract total RNA from PBMCs, with at least 5.5 micrograms per sample. The percentages of naive CD45RAhigh/CD27high T cells were determined by flow cytometry on a PBMC aliquot from every donor. The source of this sequence is a woman in her thirties in good health. The sample taken for sequencing was blood. This sequence uses TRBV24-1 and TRBJ1-2; 5 matching bases give a weak D call of TRBD1. CDR3 protein: CATSDSSGYGYTF. In nucleotide form, the sequence is TGTGCCACCAGTGATTCTTCAGGGTATGGCTACACCTTC.